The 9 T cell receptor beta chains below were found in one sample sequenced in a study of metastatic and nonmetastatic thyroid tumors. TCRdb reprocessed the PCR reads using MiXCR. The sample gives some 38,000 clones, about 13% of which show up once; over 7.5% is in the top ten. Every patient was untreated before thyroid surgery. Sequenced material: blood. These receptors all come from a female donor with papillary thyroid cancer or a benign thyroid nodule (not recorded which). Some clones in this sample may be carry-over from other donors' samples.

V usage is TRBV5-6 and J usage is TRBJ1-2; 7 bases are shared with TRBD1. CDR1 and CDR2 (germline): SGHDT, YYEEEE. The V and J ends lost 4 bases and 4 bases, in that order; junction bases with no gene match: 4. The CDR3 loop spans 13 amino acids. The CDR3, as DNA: TGTGCCAGCAGCACAACAGGGGTCTATGGCTACACCTTC. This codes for CASSTTGVYGYTF. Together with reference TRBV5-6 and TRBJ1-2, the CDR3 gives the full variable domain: DAGVTQSPTHLIKTRGQQVTLRCSPKSGHDTVSWYQQALGQGPQFIFQYYEEEERQRGNFPDRFSGHQFPNYSSELNVNALLLGDSALYLCASSTTGVYGYTFGSGTRLTVV.

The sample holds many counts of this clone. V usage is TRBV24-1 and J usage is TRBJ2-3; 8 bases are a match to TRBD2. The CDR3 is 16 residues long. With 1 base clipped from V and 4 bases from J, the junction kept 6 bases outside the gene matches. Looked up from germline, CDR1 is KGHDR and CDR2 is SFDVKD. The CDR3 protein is CATSDFRREVADTQYF. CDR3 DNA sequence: TGTGCCACCAGTGATTTTCGGCGGGAGGTGGCAGATACGCAGTATTTT.

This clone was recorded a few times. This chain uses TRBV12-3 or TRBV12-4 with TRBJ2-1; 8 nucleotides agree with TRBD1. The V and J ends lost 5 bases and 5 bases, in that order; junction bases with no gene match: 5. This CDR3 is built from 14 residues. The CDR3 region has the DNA TGTGCCAGCAGTCCAATGGACAGGGACAATGAGCAGTTCTTC. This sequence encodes CASSPMDRDNEQFF.

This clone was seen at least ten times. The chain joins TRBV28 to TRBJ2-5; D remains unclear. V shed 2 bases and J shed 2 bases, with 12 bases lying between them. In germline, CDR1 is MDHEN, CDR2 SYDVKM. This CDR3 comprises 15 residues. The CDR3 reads CASSLSNGGQETQYF. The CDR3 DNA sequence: TGTGCCAGCAGTTTAAGTAATGGCGGTCAAGAGACCCAGTACTTC.

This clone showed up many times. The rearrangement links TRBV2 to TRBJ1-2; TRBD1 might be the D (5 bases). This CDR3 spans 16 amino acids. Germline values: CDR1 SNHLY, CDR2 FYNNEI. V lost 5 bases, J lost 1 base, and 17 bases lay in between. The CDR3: CASSPTRGLVNYGYTF. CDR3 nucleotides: TGTGCCAGCAGTCCAACTAGGGGTCTCGTTAACTATGGCTACACCTTC. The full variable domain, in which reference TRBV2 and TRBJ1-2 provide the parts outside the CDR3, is EPEVTQTPSHQVTQMGQEVILRCVPISNHLYFYWYRQILGQKVEFLVSFYNNEISEKSEIFDDQFSVERPDGSNFTLKIRSTKLEDSAMYFCASSPTRGLVNYGYTFGSGTRLTVV.

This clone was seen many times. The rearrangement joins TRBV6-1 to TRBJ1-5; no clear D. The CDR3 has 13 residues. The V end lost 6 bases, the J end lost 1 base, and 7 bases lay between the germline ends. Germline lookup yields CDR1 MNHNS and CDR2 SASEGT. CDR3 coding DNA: TGTGCCAGCAGAATCAACAGCAATCAGCCCCAGCATTTT. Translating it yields CASRINSNQPQHF.

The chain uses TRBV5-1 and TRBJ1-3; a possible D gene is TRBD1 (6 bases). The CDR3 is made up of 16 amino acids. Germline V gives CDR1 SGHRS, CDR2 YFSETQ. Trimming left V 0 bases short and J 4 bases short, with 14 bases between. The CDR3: CASSLDGGLEGNTIYF. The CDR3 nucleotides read TGCGCCAGCAGCTTGGACGGGGGGCTTGAGGGAAACACCATATATTTT.

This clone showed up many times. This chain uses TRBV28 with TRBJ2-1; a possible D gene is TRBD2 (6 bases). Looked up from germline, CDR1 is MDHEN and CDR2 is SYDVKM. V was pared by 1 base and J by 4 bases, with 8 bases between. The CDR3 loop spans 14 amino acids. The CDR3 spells CASSLLAEYNEQFF. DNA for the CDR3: TGTGCCAGCAGTTTATTAGCGGAGTACAATGAGCAGTTCTTC.

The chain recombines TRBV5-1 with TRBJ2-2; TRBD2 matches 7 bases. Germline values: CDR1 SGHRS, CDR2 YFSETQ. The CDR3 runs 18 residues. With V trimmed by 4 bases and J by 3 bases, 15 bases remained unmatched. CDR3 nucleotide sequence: TGCGCCAGCAGCAACCCCCCGGTCAGCGGGATATACACCGGGGAGCTGTTTTTT. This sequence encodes CASSNPPVSGIYTGELFF. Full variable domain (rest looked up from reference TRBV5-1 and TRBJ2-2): KAGVTQTPRYLIKTRGQQVTLSCSPISGHRSVSWYQQTPGQGLQFLFEYFSETQRNKGNFPGRFSGRQFSNSRSEMNVSTLELGDSALYLCASSNPPVSGIYTGELFFGEGSRLTVL.